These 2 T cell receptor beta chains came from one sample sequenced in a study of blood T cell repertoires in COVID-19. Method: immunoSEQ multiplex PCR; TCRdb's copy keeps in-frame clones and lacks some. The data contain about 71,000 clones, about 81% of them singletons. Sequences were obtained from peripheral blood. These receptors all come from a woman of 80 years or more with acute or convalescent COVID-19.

The CDR3 nucleotides read TGCCACTCGAGTGAGGGGCGGGGCACTGAAGCTTTCTTT. Translating it yields CHSSEGRGTEAFF. This chain connects TRBV10-2 to TRBJ1-1, with a tentative D call TRBD1 (5 bases). Germline assignment: CDR1 WSHSY and CDR2 SAAADI. This CDR3 contains 13 residues.

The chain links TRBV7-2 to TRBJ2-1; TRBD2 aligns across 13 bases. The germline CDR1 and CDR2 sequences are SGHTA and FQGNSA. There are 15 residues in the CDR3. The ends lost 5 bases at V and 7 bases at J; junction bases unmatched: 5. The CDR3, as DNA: TGTGCCAGCAGCCTGAAGGGACTAGCGGGAAATGAGCAGTTCTTC. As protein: CASSLKGLAGNEQFF.